These 27 T cell receptor beta chains came from one sample sequenced in a study of OX40 agonist ivuxolimab in advanced cancers. TCRdb keeps only in-frame clones here, not all; method: immunoSEQ multiplex PCR. The data show more than 45,000 clones, with approximately 80% seen just once and over 2% held by the top ten. Sequencing used CD4+ or CD8+ T cells sorted from blood, obtained in a trial of the OX40 agonist ivuxolimab. These receptors came from an adult with an advanced solid tumor such as melanoma, head and neck, liver or kidney cancer.

This clone is labeled as medium-sized. This chain connects TRBV5-1 to TRBJ2-7; no clear D. The CDR3 covers 13 residues. Germline values: CDR1 SGHRS, CDR2 YFSETQ. Trimming removed 4 bases at V and 7 bases at J, with 15 bases between. In nucleotides, the CDR3 is TGCGCCAGCAGCCCCAATCTGGGGTGGGAGCAGTACTTC. This gives the protein CASSPNLGWEQYF.

This rearrangement joins TRBV7-9 to TRBJ2-3, with 9 nucleotides matching TRBD2. The V segment lost 5 bases and the J segment 1 base; nucleotides outside the gene matches: 4. The CDR3 contains 15 residues. In germline, CDR1 is SEHNR, CDR2 FQNEAQ (reference sequence). The DNA of the CDR3 is TGTGCCAGCAGCGGGACTAGCTATGGCACAGATACGCAGTATTTT. Translated: CASSGTSYGTDTQYF.

The rearrangement uses TRBV5-4 and TRBJ1-2, with D possibly matching TRBD1 (6 bases). The CDR3 is made up of 16 amino acids. Germline V CDR1 and CDR2: SGHNT, YYREEE (reference sequence). Trimming took off 0 bases at V and 6 bases at J, with 18 bases between the two ends. In nucleotides, the CDR3 is TGTGCCAGCAGCTTGGCAAGGCGGGGGCGCGGGAATGGCTACACCTTC. It translates to CASSLARRGRGNGYTF. The full variable domain, with the rest looked up from reference TRBV5-4 and TRBJ1-2, is ETGVTQSPTHLIKTRGQQVTLRCSSQSGHNTVSWYQQALGQGPQFIFQYYREEENGRGNFPPRFSGLQFPNYSSELNVNALELDDSALYLCASSLARRGRGNGYTFGSGTRLTVV.

V gene TRBV5-8 combines with J gene TRBJ1-1; tentative D call: TRBD1 (6 bases). Germline V gene sequence: CDR1 SGHTS, CDR2 YDEGEE. V was clipped by 1 base and J by 11 bases, with 18 bases between them. The CDR3 loop spans 14 amino acids. The CDR3 loop reads CASSLTFQGTDAFF. CDR3 nucleotides: TGTGCCAGCAGCTTGACGTTTCAGGGGACCGACGCTTTCTTT.

V usage is TRBV4-2 and J usage is TRBJ2-5; a possible D gene is TRBD2 (6 bases). The DNA end is more similar to TRBJ2-7, so the J call may be wrong. The CDR3 contains 16 residues. In germline, CDR1 is LGHNA, CDR2 YNFKEQ. This CDR3 is CASSQDAGSGTYEQYF. CDR3 nucleotide sequence: TGTGCCAGCAGCCAAGATGCGGGATCGGGGACCTACGAGCAGTACTTC.

The rearrangement links TRBV7-8 to TRBJ2-7; a possible D gene is TRBD2 (6 bases). CDR3 size: 14 residues. Germline V CDR1 and CDR2: SGHVS, FQNEAQ. Trimming removed 5 bases from V and 3 bases from J, with 14 bases in between. Here the CDR3 reads CASSHTGTYYEQYF. The DNA for the CDR3 is TGTGCCAGCAGCCATACCGGGACTTACTACGAGCAGTACTTC.

The V gene is TRBV28, the J gene TRBJ2-6, with no clear D. Germline lookup yields CDR1 MDHEN and CDR2 SYDVKM. V was shortened by 4 bases and J by 0 bases, with 7 bases between the two germline ends. This CDR3 has 15 residues. The DNA of the CDR3 is TGTGCCAGCAGTTCTACAAGCTCTGGGGCCAACGTCCTGACTTTC. Translating it yields CASSSTSSGANVLTF.

The chain uses TRBV5-6 and TRBJ1-2; unclear D gene. Germline CDR1 is SGHDT and CDR2 is YYEEEE. The CDR3 is 16 amino acids. Trimming pared 0 bases from V and 2 bases from J, leaving 14 bases between. The CDR3 coding sequence is TGTGCCAGCAGCTTGGACGTCTCCCGAACAAACTATGGCTACACCTTC. Its protein is CASSLDVSRTNYGYTF.

J is TRBJ1-1 and V is TRBV18; no firm D call. Trimming took 2 bases from V and 5 from J, leaving 18 bases between them. The CDR3 extends over 16 amino acids. Germline V CDR1 and CDR2: KGHSH, LQKENI. CDR3 amino acids: CASSPNDLSGRTEAFF. The CDR3 DNA follows: TGTGCCAGCTCACCAAACGATCTCTCAGGTCGGACTGAAGCTTTCTTT.

This chain connects TRBV6-1 to TRBJ1-4; D call uncertain. Germline assignment: CDR1 MNHNS and CDR2 SASEGT. The CDR3 runs to 15 residues. The V end was cut by 6 bases, the J end by 8 bases, with 19 bases between. This CDR3 reads CASSSTFFAPEKLFF. CDR3 DNA: TGTGCCAGCAGCTCCACCTTCTTCGCCCCAGAAAAACTGTTTTTT.

The chain recombines TRBV2 with TRBJ1-3; D unresolved. Germline V lookup: CDR1 SNHLY, CDR2 FYNNEI. The ends were cut back, 2 bases at V and 4 bases at J, with 18 bases in the middle. The CDR3 runs 17 residues. CDR3 nucleotides: TGTGCCAGCAGTGAAAGGAGCATGGTCTTTTCCGGAAACACCATATATTTT. Encoded protein: CASSERSMVFSGNTIYF.

The chain couples TRBV11-3 to TRBJ2-4; D possibly matches TRBD1 or TRBD2 (5 bases each). Trimming took off 5 bases at V and 4 bases at J, with 9 bases between the two ends. CDR3 length: 13 residues. Germline lookup yields CDR1 SGHNT and CDR2 YENEEA. The CDR3 protein is CASSEGQKNIQYF. In DNA, the CDR3 is TGTGCCAGCAGCGAGGGGCAGAAAAACATTCAGTACTTC.

V and J are TRBV5-4 and TRBJ1-1, with D perhaps TRBD1 (5 bases). In germline, CDR1 is SGHNT, CDR2 YYREEE (reference sequence). V lost 4 bases, J lost 5 bases, and 18 bases lay in between. This CDR3 has 15 residues. In DNA form, the CDR3 reads TGTGCCAGCAGCCCCGAAATGAAGCGGGGGACTGAAGCTTTCTTT. Protein sequence: CASSPEMKRGTEAFF.

The chain recombines TRBV5-1 with TRBJ2-1; a weak D match, TRBD2 (5 bases). Germline CDR1 is SGHRS and CDR2 is YFSETQ. V was shortened by 4 bases and J by 5 bases, with 13 bases between the two germline ends. The CDR3 is 14 amino acids. CDR3 protein: CASSRRSGNNEQFF. DNA of the CDR3: TGCGCCAGCAGCCGGAGGAGCGGCAACAATGAGCAGTTCTTC.

The chain recombines TRBV4-1 with TRBJ2-1; the match to TRBD2 covers 11 bases. J lost 6 bases, V lost 5 bases, and 6 bases had no gene match. The germline CDR1 and CDR2 sequences are MGHRA and YSYEKL. The CDR3 has 15 amino acids. The CDR3 loop is CASSKGLAGANEQFF. The CDR3 DNA is TGCGCCAGCAGCAAAGGACTAGCGGGTGCCAATGAGCAGTTCTTC.

This chain connects TRBV6-1 to TRBJ1-1; a possible D gene is TRBD1 (6 bases). The CDR3 is 14 amino acids. The germline V gene has CDR1 MNHNS and CDR2 SASEGT. V was shortened by 5 bases and J by 0 bases, with 10 bases between the two germline ends. The CDR3 loop reads CASSQGRMNTEAFF. The CDR3 nucleotides read TGTGCCAGCAGTCAGGGGAGAATGAACACTGAAGCTTTCTTT.

The V and J genes are TRBV28 and TRBJ2-2; D not resolved. V lost 6 bases and J 1 base, leaving 3 bases between the germline ends. Per the germline V gene, CDR1 is MDHEN and CDR2 is SYDVKM. The CDR3 spans 12 residues. The CDR3 DNA reads TGTGCCAGCAGGGAGAACACCGGGGAGCTGTTTTTT. Amino acids: CASRENTGELFF.

Written as DNA, the CDR3 is TGTGCCATCAGTGAGAGGACGACAGATACGCAGTATTTT. Its translation is CAISERTTDTQYF. The rearrangement joins TRBV10-3 to TRBJ2-3; D is uncertain. Germline CDR1 is ENHRY and CDR2 is SYGVKD. V was cut by 2 bases and J by 3 bases, with 6 bases left in between. The CDR3 loop spans 13 amino acids.

This clone showed up just a few times. This rearrangement joins TRBV19 to TRBJ1-4, with 7 bases identical to TRBD1. CDR1 and CDR2 (germline): LNHDA, SQIVND (reference sequence). The V and J ends lost 6 bases and 8 bases, in that order; junction bases with no gene match: 12. There are 15 residues in the CDR3. In DNA, the CDR3 is TGTGCCAGTAGCTCGACGGCAGGGGGAACCGAAAAACTGTTTTTT. Translation: CASSSTAGGTEKLFF. Full variable domain (outside the CDR3, taken from reference TRBV19 and TRBJ1-4): DGGITQSPKYLFRKEGQNVTLSCEQNLNHDAMYWYRQDPGQGLRLIYYSQIVNDFQKGDIAEGYSVSREKKESFPLTVTSAQKNPTAFYLCASSSTAGGTEKLFFGSGTQLSVL.

The V gene is TRBV19, the J gene TRBJ1-4, with TRBD1 matching 10 bases. J was trimmed by 6 bases and V by 6 bases; bases with no gene match: 7. Per germline, CDR1 LNHDA and CDR2 SQIVND (reference sequence). The CDR3 is made up of 15 amino acids. The CDR3 protein is CASRMVGTGDEKLFF. The CDR3, as DNA: TGTGCCAGTAGGATGGTCGGGACAGGGGATGAAAAACTGTTTTTT.

This clone was counted once. This rearrangement joins TRBV11-3 to TRBJ2-7; 8 nucleotides match TRBD1. CDR3 length: 14 residues. In germline, CDR1 is SGHNT, CDR2 YENEEA. V shed 5 bases and J 3 bases; nucleotides not matched to a gene: 6. The CDR3 protein is CASSRGQGNYEQYF. The CDR3 nucleotides are TGTGCCAGCAGCAGAGGACAGGGCAACTACGAGCAGTACTTC.

This clone was seen just once. The V and J genes are TRBV5-1 and TRBJ1-1; 7 bases are a match to TRBD1. J lost 11 bases, V lost 4 bases, and 11 bases had no gene match. CDR1 and CDR2 (germline): SGHRS, YFSETQ. There are 13 residues in the CDR3. CDR3 nucleotides: TGCGCCAGCAGCCTGGACAGGTCCACGATGGCTTTCTTT. This sequence encodes CASSLDRSTMAFF.

The J gene is TRBJ2-7, the V gene TRBV2; 8 nucleotides align to TRBD2. This CDR3 has 12 residues. The germline V gene encodes CDR1 SNHLY and CDR2 FYNNEI. Losses at the gene ends were 7 bases for V and 1 base for J; bases not matched to a gene: 0. CDR3: CASTGGSYEQYF. CDR3 sequence (DNA): TGTGCCAGCACGGGGGGGTCCTACGAGCAGTACTTC.

The genes are TRBV5-1 and TRBJ2-3; TRBD2 agrees at 12 bases. The CDR3 has 15 amino acids. From germline, CDR1 is SGHRS and CDR2 YFSETQ. J gave up 6 bases and V 4 bases, and 6 bases lay outside the gene matches. This CDR3 is CASSVTGTSGDTQYF. CDR3 in DNA: TGCGCCAGCAGCGTCACCGGGACTAGCGGGGATACGCAGTATTTT.

The CDR3 loop reads CASSLLGVGTEAFF. CDR3 coding DNA: TGTGCCAGCAGTTTATTGGGTGTCGGCACTGAAGCTTTCTTT. This chain links TRBV28 with TRBJ1-1; no firm D call. Between the trimmed V and J ends, which lost 1 base and 4 bases, there was a span of 10 bases. Looked up from germline, CDR1 is MDHEN and CDR2 is SYDVKM. This CDR3 has 14 amino acids.

About this clone itself: It may be a read error: a sequence one base away is much more abundant. The J gene is TRBJ2-3, the V gene TRBV11-2; D ambiguous. This CDR3 has 12 residues. Looked up from germline, CDR1 is SGHAT and CDR2 is FQNNGV. For the CDR3, the DNA is TGTACCAGCAGCTTAGACGCCTATACGCAGTATTTT. The encoded protein is CTSSLDAYTQYF.

This clone has more than one count but fewer than ten. The chain links TRBV28 to TRBJ1-3; a weak D match, TRBD1 (5 bases). V lost 8 bases to trimming and J lost 8 bases, with 19 bases between them. The CDR3 spans 14 residues. Germline values: CDR1 MDHEN, CDR2 SYDVKM. CDR3 loop: CASANGGGADTIYF. The CDR3 coding sequence is TGTGCCAGCGCTAACGGCGGGGGAGCGGACACCATATATTTT.